Here is one T cell receptor beta chain with its context. As yet, its antigen is unknown. The repertoire was sequenced with immunoSEQ multiplex PCR; TCRdb's copy has only in-frame clones and lacks some. This sample carries some 2,500,000 clones, approximately 93% of them seen once, and the ten largest clones take 0.36%. Germline loops: CDR1 SGHNT, CDR2 YYREEE (reference sequence). V lost 4 bases to trimming and J lost 5 bases, with 15 bases between them. This CDR3 has 14 amino acids. These data come from a study of shared clonotypes between healthy human individuals. Study context: CD4 naive and memory got three plates each, CD8 naive two, CD8 memory one. Study results and limitations: Clonotypes shared by all four donors outscored non-shared clonotypes in generation probability.

V usage is TRBV5-4 and J usage is TRBJ2-5; tentative D call: TRBD1 (6 bases). Specimen: naive CD4+ T cells from PBMCs. Subset denoted: CD45RA+ positively selected. The clonotype comes from a man between 18 and 29 years old in good health. Some clones in this sample may be carry-over from other donors' samples. DNA for the CDR3: TGTGCCAGCAGCCCTAAAGGGGGTACCGAGACCCAGTACTTC. This sequence encodes CASSPKGGTETQYF.